A selection of T cell receptor beta chains follows, all from one sample in a study of T cells after yellow fever vaccination. Via MiXCR, TCRdb re-called the 5' RACE reads, giving one row per CDR3 protein. Among 50,000 to 60,000 distinct CDR3 sequences listed, about 6.6% were seen once. Here the sequenced sample was CD8+ T cells not binding an NS4B(214-222) dextramer, sorted from PBMCs, taken 35 to 50 days after the first yellow fever vaccination. The receptors come from a man younger than 30 who received the YFV17D yellow fever vaccine. Each CDR3 is given with its conserved first and last residue. The D gene is left open where the match is weak. Clone size appears in some rows only: once, few, many, or a class for an expanded clone.

>NA|many|TRBJ2-5|15|TRBV4-2
TGTGCCAGCAGCCATAATCAGGGACTCCAAGAGACCCAGTACTTC
CASSHNQGLQETQYF
>NA|NA|TRBJ1-2|14|TRBV7-9
TGTGCCATCTCCGGGGACATTCCCTCCGGGGGCTACACCTTC
CAISGDIPSGGYTF
>NA|many|TRBJ2-2|14|TRBV7-6
TGTGCCAGCAGCTTGTACCTGAACACCGGGGAGCTGTTTTTT
CASSLYLNTGELFF
>TRBD1|few|TRBJ2-7|12|TRBV6-1
TGTGCCGCGGGACAGGGTTCCTACGAGCAGTACTTC
CAAGQGSYEQYF
>TRBD2|NA|TRBJ2-3|18|TRBV5-4
TGTGCCAGCAGCTTGGGGCCCCTTAGCGGGGTGAGCACAGATACGCAGTATTTT
CASSLGPLSGVSTDTQYF
>NA|many|TRBJ1-2|14|TRBV5-1
TGCGCCAGCAGCTCGGACGTACCGTACTATGGCTACACCTTC
CASSSDVPYYGYTF
>NA|NA|TRBJ1-2|16|TRBV7-2
TGTGCCAGCAGCTTAGCGGGGCATGGCCTGAGGGATGGCTACACCTTC
CASSLAGHGLRDGYTF
>TRBD1|many|TRBJ2-4|16|TRBV6-1
TGTGCCAGCAGTGAAGCGCAGGGGACAGGGGGCGACATTCAGTACTTC
CASSEAQGTGGDIQYF
>TRBD2|many|TRBJ2-5|16|TRBV7-9
TGTGCCAGCAGCTTCGGAACTAGCGGGGGAGAAGAGACCCAGTACTTC
CASSFGTSGGEETQYF
>NA|NA|TRBJ2-4|16|TRBV6-1
TGTGCCAGCAGGAGCGGGACACTCCTAGCCAAAAACATTCAGTACTTC
CASRSGTLLAKNIQYF
>TRBD2|NA|TRBJ2-1|16|TRBV9
TGTGCCAGCAGCACCGATCTAGCGGGGGACTACAATGAGCAGTTCTTC
CASSTDLAGDYNEQFF
>NA|many|TRBJ2-3|14|TRBV6-4
TGTGCCAGCAGTGCGGGGGTCGGCACAGATACGCAGTATTTT
CASSAGVGTDTQYF
>NA|few|TRBJ2-2|13|TRBV27
TGTGCCAGCAGTACCACAGGGACCGGGGAGCTGTTTTTT
CASSTTGTGELFF
>NA|many|TRBJ1-5|17|TRBV4-1
TGCGCCAGCAGCCAAGCCTCGGGGAGGCACGGAAGGAGGCCCCAGCATTTT
CASSQASGRHGRRPQHF
>NA|few|TRBJ2-1|14|TRBV5-1
TGCGCCAGCTCATTGGTGAGCTCCTACAATGAGCAGTTCTTC
CASSLVSSYNEQFF
>NA|few|TRBJ2-2|15|TRBV6-2/TRBV6-3
TGTGCCAGCAGTTACTCGGCCCGAGACACCGGGGAGCTGTTTTTT
CASSYSARDTGELFF
>NA|NA|TRBJ2-7|11|TRBV19
TGTGCCAATCGGGGATTTTGCGAGCAGTACTTC
CANRGFCEQYF
>NA|few|TRBJ2-1|15|TRBV14
TGTGCCAGCAGCCAGGTGACCCACTCCTACAATGAGCAGTTCTTC
CASSQVTHSYNEQFF
>NA|few|TRBJ1-5|12|TRBV19
TGTGCCTCCCGTTCCGATAATCAGCCCCAGCATTTT
CASRSDNQPQHF
>TRBD1|few|TRBJ1-2|12|TRBV20-1
TGCAGTGCGCTGGACAGGACCTATGGCTACACCTTC
CSALDRTYGYTF
>NA|NA|TRBJ2-7|15|TRBV7-6
TGTGCCAGCAGCTCGATCTTCGACGAGACGGCCGAGCAGTACTTC
CASSSIFDETAEQYF
>NA|NA|TRBJ2-1|13|TRBV12-3/TRBV12-4
TGTGCCAGCAGTTTAGTCCCCTTGGATGAGCAGTTCTTC
CASSLVPLDEQFF
>TRBD2|many|TRBJ2-7|14|TRBV7-9
TGTGCCAGCAGCAATCAGAGGACTAGCTACGAGCAGTACTTC
CASSNQRTSYEQYF
>NA|NA|TRBJ1-2|15|TRBV6-5
TGTGCCAGCAGTTACGGGGACGGGCTATACTATGGCTACACCTTC
CASSYGDGLYYGYTF
>NA|NA|TRBJ2-2|19|TRBV3-1
TGTACCATCTGTTCCACATCCGGACCAACCCTAACTAAAGTCGGGGAGCTGTTTTTT
CTICSTSGPTLTKVGELFF
>TRBD2|many|TRBJ2-5|20|TRBV4-2
TGTGCCAGCAGCCAAGATTCAGGGGTCCGACTAGCGGGGGGCATAGAGACCCAGTACTTC
CASSQDSGVRLAGGIETQYF
>TRBD1|NA|TRBJ2-3|17|TRBV13
TGTGCCAGCAGCTTAGGCGGGACAGTTCCCCTCGCAGATACGCAGTATTTT
CASSLGGTVPLADTQYF
>NA|many|TRBJ2-1|16|TRBV20-1
TGCAGTGCTAGATTTTTCCCCGAGAGGATCGACAATGAGCAGTTCTTC
CSARFFPERIDNEQFF
>NA|many|TRBJ2-3|14|TRBV5-1
TGCGCCAGCAGCTTCCGGGCTAGTGTAGATACGCAGTATTTT
CASSFRASVDTQYF